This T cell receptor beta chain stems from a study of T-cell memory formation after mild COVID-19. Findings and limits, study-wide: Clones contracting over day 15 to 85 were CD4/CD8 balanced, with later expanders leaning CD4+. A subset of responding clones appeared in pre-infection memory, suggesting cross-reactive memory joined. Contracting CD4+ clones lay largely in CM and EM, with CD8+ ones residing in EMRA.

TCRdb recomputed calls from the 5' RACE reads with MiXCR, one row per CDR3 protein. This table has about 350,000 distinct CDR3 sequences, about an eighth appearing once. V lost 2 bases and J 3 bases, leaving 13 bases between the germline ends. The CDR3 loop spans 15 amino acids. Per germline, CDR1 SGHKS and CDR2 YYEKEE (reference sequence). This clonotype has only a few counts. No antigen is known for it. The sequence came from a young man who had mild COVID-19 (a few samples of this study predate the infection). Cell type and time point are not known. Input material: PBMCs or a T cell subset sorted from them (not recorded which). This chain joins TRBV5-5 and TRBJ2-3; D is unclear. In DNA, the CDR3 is TGTGCCAGCAGCTTAACCGCCCTGCAGACAGATACGCAGTATTTT. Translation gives CASSLTALQTDTQYF.